These 13 T cell receptor beta chains originate from one sample sequenced in a study of T cells after yellow fever vaccination. TCRdb independently ran MiXCR on the 5' RACE reads; one entry per CDR3 protein. The repertoire holds fewer than 650,000 distinct CDR3 sequences, with 21% as singletons. Sequenced here: PBMCs, sampled approximately 20 days after the first yellow fever vaccination. Every receptor here comes from a man aged 18 to 29 who received the YFV17D yellow fever vaccine.

This clonotype has a handful of counts. This rearrangement joins TRBV24-1 to TRBJ2-1, with 9 nucleotides matching TRBD1. The CDR3 has 16 amino acids. J gave up 5 bases and V 2 bases, and 6 bases lay outside the gene matches. CDR1 KGHDR and CDR2 SFDVKD come from the germline V gene. The CDR3 sequence: CATSDSGTGTHNEQFF. The CDR3 DNA sequence: TGTGCCACCAGTGATTCCGGGACAGGGACGCACAATGAGCAGTTCTTC.

This clonotype appeared a few times. V and J are TRBV7-2 and TRBJ2-3; maybe TRBD2 (5 bases). The germline CDR1 and CDR2 sequences are SGHTA and FQGNSA. V shed 1 base and J shed 4 bases, with 15 bases lying between them. The CDR3 spans 16 residues. The CDR3 DNA is TGTGCCAGCAGCTTAGTCTACGGGGTGAATCCAGATACGCAGTATTTT. It translates to CASSLVYGVNPDTQYF.

This clonotype was seen ten or more times. The rearrangement joins TRBV4-2 to TRBJ2-7; D possibly corresponds to TRBD1 (5 bases). This CDR3 has 16 residues. Germline loops: CDR1 LGHNA, CDR2 YNFKEQ. V lost 1 base, J lost 6 bases, and 19 bases lay in between. CDR3 in amino acids: CASSQGFRGGPFEQYF. The CDR3 DNA reads TGTGCCAGCAGCCAAGGTTTTAGGGGCGGACCTTTCGAGCAGTACTTC.

This clonotype showed up just once. The chain uses TRBV7-2 and TRBJ1-5; D ambiguous. CDR3 length: 13 residues. Germline lookup yields CDR1 SGHTA and CDR2 FQGNSA. The V end lost 0 bases, the J end lost 6 bases, and 6 bases lay between the germline ends. CDR3 DNA sequence: TGTGCCAGCAGCTTAGCATACGCTCAGCCCCAGCATTTT. As protein: CASSLAYAQPQHF.

This chain connects TRBV4-3 to TRBJ2-2; unclear D gene. V was shortened by 2 bases and J by 13 bases, with 14 bases between the two germline ends. This CDR3 is built from 13 residues. The V gene's germline CDR1 is LGHNA and CDR2 YSLEER. The CDR3 DNA sequence: TGCGCCAGCAGCCAAATCCATTTGAACGTGCTGTTTTTT. As protein: CASSQIHLNVLFF.

The chain employs TRBV15 and TRBJ2-1; TRBD2 aligns across 9 bases. After removal of 0 bases from V and 1 base from J, the junction contained 13 bases not matched to a gene. Germline-derived CDR1 and CDR2 are LNHNV and YYDKDF (reference sequence). The CDR3 runs to 20 residues. The CDR3 bases are TGTGCCACCAGCAGAGATCTAGGCGGGGGGGAACCGGGTTCCTACAATGAGCAGTTCTTC. This codes for CATSRDLGGGEPGSYNEQFF.

In DNA form, the CDR3 reads TGTGCCAGCAGCTCTGTCGAGCCCCCGTACAATGAGCAGTTCTTC. This gives the protein CASSSVEPPYNEQFF. The V and J genes are TRBV7-9 and TRBJ2-1; unclear D gene. Trimming took off 4 bases at V and 4 bases at J, with 14 bases between the two ends. The CDR3 sequence is 15 residues long. Germline V CDR1 and CDR2: SEHNR, FQNEAQ (reference sequence). The variable domain in full, with the rest retrieved from reference TRBV7-9 and TRBJ2-1, is DTGVSQNPRHKITKRGQNVTFRCDPISEHNRLYWYRQTLGQGPEFLTYFQNEAQLEKSRLLSDRFSAERPKGSFSTLEIQRTEQGDSAMYLCASSSVEPPYNEQFFGPGTRLTVL.

The chain combines TRBV12-3 or TRBV12-4 with TRBJ2-5, with D uncertain. Trimming stripped 3 bases from V and 3 bases from J, with 8 bases between. CDR3 size: 13 residues. The CDR3 sequence is CASSLSEKETQYF. CDR3 nucleotides: TGTGCCAGCAGTTTGTCAGAGAAAGAGACCCAGTACTTC.

This clonotype was found a few times. The CDR3 here is CASSPGRGGETQYF. The CDR3 nucleotides are TGCGCCAGCAGCCCCGGAAGGGGGGGAGAGACCCAGTACTTC. The chain is built from TRBV5-1 and TRBJ2-5, with D perhaps TRBD2 (7 bases). Germline V gene sequence: CDR1 SGHRS, CDR2 YFSETQ. With 4 bases removed from V and 4 bases from J, the gap between germline ends came to 14 bases. The CDR3 length is 14 residues.

This clonotype has just a few counts. V and J are TRBV27 and TRBJ2-3; 8 positions match TRBD2. Germline V gives CDR1 MNHEY, CDR2 SMNVEV (reference sequence). V shed 5 bases and J 7 bases; nucleotides not matched to a gene: 5. The CDR3 consists of 13 residues. The CDR3 nucleotides read TGTGCCAGCAGTCTAGCGGGCGCTAATACGCAGTATTTT. Translation: CASSLAGANTQYF.

This clonotype occurred many times. The rearrangement links TRBV7-3 to TRBJ2-3, with no clear D. Germline assignment: CDR1 SGHTA and CDR2 FQGTGA. Deletions cut 1 base from V and 0 bases from J, with 14 bases between. CDR3 length: 17 amino acids. CDR3 protein: CASSLISAITSTDTQYF. The CDR3 DNA sequence: TGTGCCAGCAGCTTAATCTCGGCTATCACTAGCACAGATACGCAGTATTTT.

This clonotype was counted only a few times. This rearrangement joins TRBV20-1 to TRBJ2-3; 8 nucleotides align to TRBD2. The length of the CDR3 is 12 residues. From germline, CDR1 is DFQATT and CDR2 SNEGSKA (reference sequence). V shed 6 bases, J shed 4 bases, and the junction held 3 bases outside the gene matches. CDR3 sequence: CSATTSADTQYF. The DNA of the CDR3 is TGCAGTGCCACGACTAGCGCAGATACGCAGTATTTT.

The chain combines TRBV5-5 with TRBJ2-7, with 7 bases lining up with TRBD2. The germline gives CDR1 SGHKS, CDR2 YYEKEE (reference sequence). The CDR3 extends over 16 amino acids. The junction had 13 bases not matched to a gene; V was cut back by 5 bases and J by 2 bases. The CDR3 loop is CASRFLGEGSPYEQYF. The CDR3 DNA reads TGTGCCAGCAGGTTTTTAGGGGAGGGATCCCCCTACGAGCAGTACTTC.